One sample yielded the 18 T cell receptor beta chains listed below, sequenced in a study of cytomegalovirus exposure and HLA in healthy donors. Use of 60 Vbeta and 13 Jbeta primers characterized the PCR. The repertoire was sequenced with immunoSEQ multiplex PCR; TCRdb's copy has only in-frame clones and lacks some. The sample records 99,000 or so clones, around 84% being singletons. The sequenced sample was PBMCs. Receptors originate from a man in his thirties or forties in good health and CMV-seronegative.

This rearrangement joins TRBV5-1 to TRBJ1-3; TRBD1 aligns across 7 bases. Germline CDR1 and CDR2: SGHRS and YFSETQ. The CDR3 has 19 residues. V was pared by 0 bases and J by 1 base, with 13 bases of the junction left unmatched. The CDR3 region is CASSLGRETGAPSGNTIYF. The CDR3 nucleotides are TGCGCCAGCAGCTTGGGTAGGGAAACAGGGGCGCCATCTGGAAACACCATATATTTT.

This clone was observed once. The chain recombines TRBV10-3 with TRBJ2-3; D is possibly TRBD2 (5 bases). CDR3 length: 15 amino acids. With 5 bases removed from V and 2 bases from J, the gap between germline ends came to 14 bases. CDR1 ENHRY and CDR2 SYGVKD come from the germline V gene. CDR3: CAISPHGKITDTQYF. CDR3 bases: TGTGCCATCAGTCCCCACGGGAAGATCACAGATACGCAGTATTTT.

CDR3 region: CASSPRGGDRYGYTF. CDR3 DNA: TGTGCCAGCTCACCCCGGGGGGGAGATCGCTATGGCTACACCTTC. The V call is TRBV18, the J call TRBJ1-2; perhaps TRBD1 as D (5 bases). CDR3 length: 15 amino acids. The germline CDR1 and CDR2 sequences are KGHSH and LQKENI. Trimming removed 3 bases from V and 4 bases from J, with 15 bases in between.

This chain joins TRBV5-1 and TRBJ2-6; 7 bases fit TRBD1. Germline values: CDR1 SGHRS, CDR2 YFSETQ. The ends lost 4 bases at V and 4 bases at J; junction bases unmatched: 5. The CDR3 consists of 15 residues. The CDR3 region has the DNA TGCGCCAGCAGCGCCGGGACAGCCGGGGCCAACGTCCTGACTTTC. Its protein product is CASSAGTAGANVLTF.

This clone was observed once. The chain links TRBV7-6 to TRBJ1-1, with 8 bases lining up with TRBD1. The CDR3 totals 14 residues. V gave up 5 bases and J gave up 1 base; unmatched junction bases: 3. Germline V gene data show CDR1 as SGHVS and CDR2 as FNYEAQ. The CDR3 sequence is CASSAGQGNTEAFF. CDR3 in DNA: TGTGCCAGCAGCGCCGGACAGGGGAACACTGAAGCTTTCTTT.

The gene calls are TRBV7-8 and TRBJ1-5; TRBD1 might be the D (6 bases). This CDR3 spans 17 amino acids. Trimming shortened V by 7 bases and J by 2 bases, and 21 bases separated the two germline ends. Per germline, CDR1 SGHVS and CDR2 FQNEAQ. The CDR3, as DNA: TGTGCCAGCACCGACACCGGGGAACGACAGGGCAATCAGCCCCAGCATTTT. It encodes CASTDTGERQGNQPQHF. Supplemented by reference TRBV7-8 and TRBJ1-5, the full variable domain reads GAGVSQSPRYKVAKRGQDVALRCDPISGHVSLFWYQQALGQGPEFLTYFQNEAQLDKSGLPSDRFFAERPEGSVSTLKIQRTQQEDSAVYLCASTDTGERQGNQPQHFGDGTRLSIL.

CDR3 nucleotides: TGTGCCACCAGCAGAAACAGGGGGCGTAGCACAGATACGCAGTATTTT. Its translation: CATSRNRGRSTDTQYF. J is TRBJ2-3 and V is TRBV15; 9 bases map to TRBD1. J gave up 0 bases and V 2 bases, and 3 bases lay outside the gene matches. The V gene's germline CDR1 is LNHNV and CDR2 YYDKDF (reference sequence). The CDR3 is 16 amino acids.

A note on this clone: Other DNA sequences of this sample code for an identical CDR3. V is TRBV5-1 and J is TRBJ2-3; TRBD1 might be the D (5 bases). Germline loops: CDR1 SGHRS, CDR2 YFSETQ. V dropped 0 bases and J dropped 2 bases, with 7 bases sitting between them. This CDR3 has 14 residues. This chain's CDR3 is CASSLGQSTDTQYF. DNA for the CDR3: TGCGCCAGCAGCTTGGGACAGTCCACAGATACGCAGTATTTT.

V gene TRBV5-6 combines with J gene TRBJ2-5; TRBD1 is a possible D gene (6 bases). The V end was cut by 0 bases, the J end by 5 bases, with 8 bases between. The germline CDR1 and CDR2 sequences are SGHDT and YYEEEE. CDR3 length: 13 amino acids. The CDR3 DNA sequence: TGTGCCAGCAGCTTGGACAGGGCGGAGACCCAGTACTTC. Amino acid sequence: CASSLDRAETQYF.

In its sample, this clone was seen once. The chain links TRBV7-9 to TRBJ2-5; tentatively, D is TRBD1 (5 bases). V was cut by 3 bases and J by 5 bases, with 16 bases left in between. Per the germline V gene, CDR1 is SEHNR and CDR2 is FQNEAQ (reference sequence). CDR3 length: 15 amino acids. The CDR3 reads CASSLGSSSGETQYF. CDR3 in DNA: TGTGCCAGCAGCTTGGGATCCTCCTCAGGGGAGACCCAGTACTTC.

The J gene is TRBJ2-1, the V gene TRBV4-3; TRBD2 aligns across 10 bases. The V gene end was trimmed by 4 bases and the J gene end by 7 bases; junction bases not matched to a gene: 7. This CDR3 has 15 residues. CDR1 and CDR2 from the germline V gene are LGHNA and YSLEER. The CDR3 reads CASSLPGLANNEQFF. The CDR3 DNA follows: TGCGCCAGCAGCCTCCCGGGACTAGCGAATAATGAGCAGTTCTTC.

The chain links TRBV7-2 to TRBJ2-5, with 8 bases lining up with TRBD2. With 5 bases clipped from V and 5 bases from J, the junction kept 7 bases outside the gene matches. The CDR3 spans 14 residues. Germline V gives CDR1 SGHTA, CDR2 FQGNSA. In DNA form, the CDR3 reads TGTGCCAGCAGCATGCGGGGGGCCGGGGAGACCCAGTACTTC. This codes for CASSMRGAGETQYF.

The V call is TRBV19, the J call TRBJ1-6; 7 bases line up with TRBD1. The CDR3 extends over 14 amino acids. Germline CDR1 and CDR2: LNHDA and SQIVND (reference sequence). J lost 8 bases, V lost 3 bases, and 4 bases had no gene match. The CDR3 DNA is TGTGCCAGTAGTATTGGGGACAGAGATTCACCCCTCCACTTT. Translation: CASSIGDRDSPLHF.

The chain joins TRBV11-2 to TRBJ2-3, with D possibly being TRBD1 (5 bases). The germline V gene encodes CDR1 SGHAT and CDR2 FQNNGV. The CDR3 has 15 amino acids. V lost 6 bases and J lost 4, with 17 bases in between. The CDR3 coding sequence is TGTGCCAGCAGGAGGTGGCAGGGCGGAGCAGATACGCAGTATTTT. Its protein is CASRRWQGGADTQYF.

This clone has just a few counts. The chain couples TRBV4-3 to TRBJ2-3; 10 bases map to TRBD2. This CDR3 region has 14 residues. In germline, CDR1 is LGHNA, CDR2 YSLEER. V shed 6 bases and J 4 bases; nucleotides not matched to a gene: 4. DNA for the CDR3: TGCGCCAGCAGTCACGGACTAGCGGCAGATACGCAGTATTTT. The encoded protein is CASSHGLAADTQYF.

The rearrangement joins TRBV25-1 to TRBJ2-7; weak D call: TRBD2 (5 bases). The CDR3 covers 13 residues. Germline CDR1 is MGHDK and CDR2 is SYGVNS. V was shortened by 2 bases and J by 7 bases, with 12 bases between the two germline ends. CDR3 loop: CASSEGLGREQYF. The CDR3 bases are TGTGCCAGCAGTGAAGGATTAGGGAGAGAGCAGTACTTC.

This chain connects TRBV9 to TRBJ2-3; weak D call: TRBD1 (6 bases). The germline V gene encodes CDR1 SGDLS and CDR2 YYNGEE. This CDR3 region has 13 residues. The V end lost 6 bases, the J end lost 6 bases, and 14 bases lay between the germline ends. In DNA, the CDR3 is TGTGCCAGCAACCGAGGAAGGGGGGATACGCAGTATTTT. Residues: CASNRGRGDTQYF.

CDR3 nucleotides: TGTGCCAGCAGCTTAGATTCGGGTCTAGCGATCGAGACCCAGTACTTC. It codes for CASSLDSGLAIETQYF. This rearrangement joins TRBV7-2 to TRBJ2-5; tentatively, D is TRBD2 (6 bases). V was cut by 1 base and J by 5 bases, with 17 bases left in between. Germline lookup yields CDR1 SGHTA and CDR2 FQGNSA. The CDR3 consists of 16 residues.